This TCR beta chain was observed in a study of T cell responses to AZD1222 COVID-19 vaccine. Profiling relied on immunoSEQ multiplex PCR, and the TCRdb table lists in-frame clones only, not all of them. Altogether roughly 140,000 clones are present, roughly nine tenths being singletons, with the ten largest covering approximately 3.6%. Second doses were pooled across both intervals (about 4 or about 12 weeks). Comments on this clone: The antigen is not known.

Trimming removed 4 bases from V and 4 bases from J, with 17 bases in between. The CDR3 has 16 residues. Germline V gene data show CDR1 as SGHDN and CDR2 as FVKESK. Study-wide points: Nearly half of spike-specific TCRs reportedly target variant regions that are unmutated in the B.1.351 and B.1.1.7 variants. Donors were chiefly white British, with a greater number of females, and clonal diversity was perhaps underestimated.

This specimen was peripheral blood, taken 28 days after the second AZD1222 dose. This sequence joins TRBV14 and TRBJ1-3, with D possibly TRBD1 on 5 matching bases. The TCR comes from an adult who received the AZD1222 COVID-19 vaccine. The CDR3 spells CASSPRTFGAGNTIYF. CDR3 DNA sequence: TGTGCCAGCAGCCCGCGGACCTTTGGGGCCGGAAACACCATATATTTT.